This T cell receptor beta chain was recovered during a study of shared clonotypes between healthy human individuals. General study findings and limits: A reduction in generation probabilities was seen for non-shared clonotypes relative to those shared by all four donors.

Assay: immunoSEQ multiplex PCR; the TCRdb copy retains only in-frame clones and omits some. The sample has some 1 million clones, approximately 70% seen once. The germline V gene has CDR1 WSHSY and CDR2 SAAADI. The CDR3 length is 13 residues. Trimming shortened V by 8 bases and J by 3 bases, and 13 bases separated the two germline ends. About this clone: Its antigen is as yet unknown.

The receptor was isolated from a man in his late teens or twenties in good health. V and J are TRBV10-2 and TRBJ1-1; D may be TRBD1 (6 bases). The sample was memory CD4+ T cells sorted from blood. Noted subset: CD45RA-negative fraction. CDR3 amino acids: CASHKGGYTEAFF. For the CDR3, the DNA is TGCGCCAGCCATAAGGGGGGGTACACTGAAGCTTTCTTT.